This is a list of T cell receptor beta chains from one sample in a study of blood T cell repertoires in COVID-19. The table came from immunoSEQ multiplex PCR; TCRdb's copy has only in-frame clones and leaves some out. The sample contains a few hundred thousand clones, 87% of which appear only once. Sequencing was performed on PBMCs or T cells enriched from blood (not recorded which). The source is a woman under 30 who had recovered from COVID-19. CDR3s include the opening cysteine and the closing phenylalanine or tryptophan. Each record gives: clone size, V gene, CDR3 protein. Clone size is not always given. Where it is, it says once, few, many or a class for expanded clones.

size: -
V: TRBV7-8
CDR3: CASSLVAGDSLAKNIQYF

size: -
V: TRBV6-2/TRBV6-3
CDR3: CASSYSRWNQPQHF

size: -
V: TRBV5-1
CDR3: CASSTAGVLGNTIYF

size: -
V: TRBV28
CDR3: CASSLRQGYGYTF

size: -
V: TRBV28
CDR3: CASSLGQENTEAFF

size: -
V: TRBV5-4
CDR3: CASSPPGLGPETQYF

size: -
V: TRBV11-2
CDR3: CASSLDTANEQYF

size: -
V: TRBV9
CDR3: CASSVSSREGQQYF

size: -
V: TRBV6-5
CDR3: CASRHQGAGNTIYF

size: few
V: TRBV7-8
CDR3: CASSLGRGVNNEQFF

size: -
V: TRBV7-8
CDR3: CASSIGASVNTEAFF

size: -
V: TRBV19
CDR3: CASSNTADTEAFF

size: -
V: TRBV6-6
CDR3: CASNRWGAEAFF

size: -
V: TRBV30
CDR3: CAWSVGGQPYEQYF

size: -
V: TRBV13
CDR3: CASSLWTGPRELFF

size: -
V: TRBV5-4
CDR3: CASSLSQVGRGSTEAFF

size: -
V: TRBV30
CDR3: CAWETGNQPQHF

size: -
V: TRBV21-1
CDR3: CASSEVSGTGTHEQYF

size: -
V: TRBV5-1
CDR3: CANVGETRTGELFF

size: -
V: TRBV6-5
CDR3: CASRASWEAEKLFF

size: -
V: TRBV11-3
CDR3: CASSLGGVGRKGSGANVLTF

size: -
V: TRBV28
CDR3: CASRGTANTEAFF

size: -
V: TRBV6-5
CDR3: CASSYGQGNYGYTF

size: -
V: TRBV6-4
CDR3: CASSVSFADTQYF

size: -
V: TRBV14
CDR3: CASRHDLAGHEQFF

size: -
V: TRBV9
CDR3: CASSGTGLAGYTF

size: -
V: TRBV2
CDR3: CASRGDSRVGDEAFF

size: -
V: TRBV6-2/TRBV6-3
CDR3: CASSRMETGAGEKLFF

size: -
V: TRBV5-6
CDR3: CASSPLETGSIYF

size: -
V: TRBV18
CDR3: CASSPPSGKDTQYF

size: -
V: TRBV4-2
CDR3: CASSQGPTGGQETQYF

size: -
V: TRBV6-5
CDR3: CASSHRETQYF

size: -
V: TRBV6-6
CDR3: CASRLQGAREKLFF

size: -
V: TRBV4-2
CDR3: CASSQGGAGRNEQFF

size: -
V: TRBV4-3
CDR3: CASSQVTGAPNYGYTF

size: -
V: TRBV29-1
CDR3: CSATGVGTGELFF

size: -
V: TRBV2
CDR3: CASTRQGPSPLHF

size: -
V: TRBV7-9
CDR3: CASSANPFGEKLFF

size: few
V: TRBV28
CDR3: CASTLGQGGNQPQHF

size: -
V: TRBV7-3
CDR3: CASSPPGGSTGNEQFF

size: -
V: TRBV9
CDR3: CASSTSGSSTTGELFF

size: -
V: TRBV10-1
CDR3: CASTIGQGAYEQYF

size: once
V: TRBV18
CDR3: CASSPASVPRGTEAFF

size: -
V: TRBV19
CDR3: CASSGPHGGIRDQPQHF

size: -
V: TRBV6-4
CDR3: CASSSTGQGTEAFF